A single sample gave rise to the 5 T cell receptor beta chains below, sequenced in a study of blood T cell repertoires in COVID-19. Only in-frame clones appear in the TCRdb table, and some are missing; sequencing was by immunoSEQ multiplex PCR. The table lists 40,000 or so clones, just under 85% of them singletons. Sequences were obtained from peripheral blood. The origin of the receptors is a man aged 50 to 60 with active COVID-19.

This sequence joins TRBV28 and TRBJ2-5, with 7 positions matching TRBD1. The CDR3 extends over 15 amino acids. Germline lookup yields CDR1 MDHEN and CDR2 SYDVKM. Unmatched junction bases numbered 11, after V lost 6 bases and J lost 4 bases. The CDR3 loop is CASSLEETGRETQYF. The CDR3 nucleotides are TGTGCCAGCAGCCTAGAAGAGACAGGGCGAGAGACCCAGTACTTC.

V usage is TRBV7-3 and J usage is TRBJ2-1; D might be TRBD2 (6 bases). The CDR3 consists of 16 residues. The germline V gene has CDR1 SGHTA and CDR2 FQGTGA. Trimming cost V 2 bases and J 3 bases, with 14 bases left between them. The DNA for the CDR3 is TGTGCCAGCAGCTTACATGGCGGGGCTAGCTACAATGAGCAGTTCTTC. Residues: CASSLHGGASYNEQFF.

This clone came up once. V and J are TRBV6-6 and TRBJ2-2; no clear D gene. Deletions cut 5 bases from V and 2 bases from J, with 6 bases between. The CDR3 consists of 13 residues. Germline loops: CDR1 MNHNY, CDR2 SVGAGI (reference sequence). CDR3 sequence reads: CASSSSNTGELFF. The DNA for the CDR3 is TGTGCCAGCAGTAGCTCCAACACCGGGGAGCTGTTTTTT.

This clone was counted a few times. V is TRBV4-2 and J is TRBJ2-2; D is possibly TRBD1 (6 bases). CDR1 and CDR2 from the germline V gene are LGHNA and YNFKEQ. V was clipped by 4 bases and J by 2 bases, with 20 bases between them. This CDR3 is 18 amino acids long. The CDR3 region is CASSLHYQGMSNTGELFF. The CDR3 DNA reads TGTGCCAGCAGCCTACATTACCAGGGGATGTCAAACACCGGGGAGCTGTTTTTT.

J is TRBJ1-4 and V is TRBV23-1, with no clear D. TRBV23-1 is treated as an ORF (open reading frame) with a function not yet certain. The V and J ends lost 4 bases and 0 bases respectively, with 9 bases between them. The CDR3 is 15 residues long. The CDR3 DNA sequence: TGCGCCAGCAGTCCCAGGTCAACAACTAATGAAAAACTGTTTTTT. Residues: CASSPRSTTNEKLFF.